The rows below give T cell receptor beta chains drawn from one sample of a study of blood T cell repertoires in COVID-19. Assay used: immunoSEQ multiplex PCR; TCRdb lists only in-frame clones, some missing. This sample carries about 220,000 clones, roughly 85% of them seen once, and the ten largest clones take about 5.3%. Sequencing was performed on PBMCs or T cells enriched from blood (not recorded which). Receptors originate from a woman between 45 and 65 years old who had been exposed to COVID-19. CDR3s include the opening cysteine and the closing phenylalanine or tryptophan. Each record gives: J gene, clone size, V gene, D gene, CDR3 protein, CDR3 DNA. The D gene is left open where the match is weak. Clone size, where shown, is once, few, many, or a class for clones that have expanded.

TRBJ2-2 - TRBV19 TRBD2 CASSKTGGTGELFF TGTGCCAGTAGTAAGACGGGGGGCACCGGGGAGCTGTTTTTT
TRBJ1-1 few TRBV11-1 - CASSSILRGTNTEAFF TGTGCCAGCAGCTCCATTTTACGGGGGACGAACACTGAAGCTTTCTTT
TRBJ1-2 - TRBV29-1 - CSVDLDRTYGYTF TGCAGCGTTGATCTAGACAGGACGTATGGCTACACCTTC
TRBJ1-1 - TRBV3-1/TRBV3-2 - CASSQKVSRYRAEAFF TGTGCCAGCAGCCAAAAAGTCTCCCGTTACAGGGCTGAAGCTTTCTTT
TRBJ1-5 - TRBV29-1 - CSVAQGGNQPQHF TGCAGCGTTGCACAGGGCGGCAATCAGCCCCAGCATTTT
TRBJ1-2 few TRBV6-5 - CASRVLGEVGYTF TGTGCCAGCAGGGTGTTGGGGGAGGTTGGCTACACCTTC
TRBJ1-2 - TRBV5-4 - CASSLDGQGYNYGYTF TGTGCCAGCAGCTTGGATGGGCAGGGGTATAACTATGGCTACACCTTC
TRBJ1-1 - TRBV5-1 - CASSLETPRGAFF TGCGCCAGCAGCTTGGAAACCCCGAGGGGGGCTTTCTTT
TRBJ2-3 - TRBV18 TRBD1 CASSRLDRGRTDTQYF TGTGCCAGCTCACGCCTCGACAGGGGGCGCACAGATACGCAGTATTTT
TRBJ1-5 few TRBV7-6 - CASSPVAGPNQPQHF TGTGCCAGCAGCCCGGTAGCGGGACCCAATCAGCCCCAGCATTTT
TRBJ2-7 few TRBV30 - CPLAGLATRNEQYF TGTCCGCTGGCGGGGTTGGCTACCAGGAACGAGCAGTACTTC
TRBJ2-2 few TRBV19 - CASSIGRHTGELFF TGTGCCAGTAGTATCGGTCGCCACACCGGGGAGCTGTTTTTT
TRBJ1-1 - TRBV28 - CASSTQSQVATFF TGTGCCAGCAGTACCCAGTCACAGGTGGCGACTTTCTTT
TRBJ2-1 - TRBV7-8 - CASSYSFDEQFF TGTGCCAGCAGCTACAGTTTCGATGAGCAGTTCTTC
TRBJ2-4 - TRBV7-8 TRBD2 CASSASGTRALQYF TGTGCCAGCAGCGCGTCCGGGACTAGAGCCCTTCAGTACTTC
TRBJ2-3 - TRBV6-5 TRBD1 CASSYRGQVADTQYF TGTGCCAGCAGTTACCGGGGACAGGTCGCAGATACGCAGTATTTT
TRBJ1-2 - TRBV10-1 - CASSDWGGHGYTF TGCGCCAGCAGTGACTGGGGAGGACATGGCTACACCTTC
TRBJ1-1 - TRBV5-4 TRBD1 CASSFRDRGPEAFF TGTGCCAGCAGCTTCCGGGACAGGGGGCCTGAAGCTTTCTTT
TRBJ1-1 - TRBV30 - CAWSPRQLLNTEAFF TGTGCCTGGAGTCCAAGACAACTTTTGAACACTGAAGCTTTCTTT
TRBJ1-5 - TRBV7-8 - CASSSGHTGNQPQHF TGTGCCAGCAGCTCAGGACACACGGGCAATCAGCCCCAGCATTTT
TRBJ2-3 - TRBV7-2 - CASSPPGWDTQYF TGTGCCAGCAGCCCCCCGGGGTGGGATACGCAGTATTTT
TRBJ2-3 - TRBV18 TRBD2 CASSDGLAGVSQYF TGTGCCAGCTCAGACGGACTAGCGGGGGTTTCGCAGTATTTT
TRBJ1-4 - TRBV3-1/TRBV3-2 - CASSQASLSPRDEKLFF TGTGCCAGCAGCCAAGCCTCCCTGTCTCCGAGGGATGAAAAACTGTTTTTT
TRBJ1-1 - TRBV30 TRBD1 CAFRGPWGAFF TGTGCCTTCAGGGGGCCCTGGGGAGCTTTCTTT
TRBJ1-6 - TRBV7-9 - CASSLQGIGQYNSPLHF TGTGCCAGCAGCTTACAAGGTATCGGACAGTATAATTCACCCCTCCACTTT
TRBJ1-3 - TRBV27 TRBD1 CASSRRGPGNTIYF TGTGCCAGCAGTCGCAGGGGGCCTGGAAACACCATATATTTT